This T cell receptor (beta chain) stems from a study of blood T cell repertoires in COVID-19. Across the study: The United States, Italy and Spain were the sources of the acute and convalescent COVID-19 samples.

How the authors handled the data: The authors estimated nucleated cell counts from reference gene primer amplification. Generated by immunoSEQ multiplex PCR, the TCRdb table keeps only in-frame clones and is missing some. D and trimming were read from the DNA, whereas the V and J calls and clone size are those reported in that table. Here the sample spans 150,000 or so clones, approximately 85% being singletons. The germline V gene has CDR1 SGHDT and CDR2 YYEEEE. V lost 5 bases, J lost 3 bases, and 3 bases stayed unmatched. The CDR3 is 14 amino acids. Seattle researchers signed up patients amid active infection and tracked them longitudinally.

Sequencing was performed on peripheral blood. The rearrangement joins TRBV5-6 to TRBJ1-2, with 11 bases matching TRBD1. The receptor comes from a woman between 55 and 75 years old with COVID-19, enrolled during active disease. In nucleotides, the CDR3 is TGTGCCAGCAGTCCGGGACAGGGGGACTATGGCTACACCTTC. Translation gives CASSPGQGDYGYTF.